One and the same sample provided the 18 T cell receptor beta chains below, sequenced in a study of brain T cells in children with intractable seizures. The protocol was immunoSEQ multiplex PCR, while the TCRdb copy is restricted to in-frame clones and leaves out a portion. The sample carries about 80,000 clones, under 95% recorded once. Sequencing was performed on peripheral blood, taken at surgery. The receptors were gathered from a girl aged 2-9 years with Rasmussen encephalitis and intractable seizures.

This clone showed up just a few times. The V gene is TRBV4-1, the J gene TRBJ1-2; D is possibly TRBD1 (6 bases). This CDR3 region has 14 residues. From germline, CDR1 is MGHRA and CDR2 YSYEKL. V was pared by 4 bases and J by 3 bases, with 12 bases between. DNA for the CDR3: TGCGCCAGCAGCCGAGAACAGGGCGACTATGGCTACACCTTC. This codes for CASSREQGDYGYTF.

The chain has TRBV2 and TRBJ1-1; 8 bases are shared with TRBD1. Germline V gene data show CDR1 as SNHLY and CDR2 as FYNNEI. This CDR3 comprises 14 residues. J lost 7 bases, V lost 7 bases, and 11 bases had no gene match. As DNA, the CDR3 is TGTGCCAGCAATAAGGGTCGACAGGGGCTTGAAGCTTTCTTT. Amino acid sequence: CASNKGRQGLEAFF.

V gene TRBV2 combines with J gene TRBJ2-2; TRBD1 is a possible D gene (5 bases). The V gene's germline CDR1 is SNHLY and CDR2 FYNNEI. The CDR3 length is 14 residues. V dropped 4 bases and J dropped 4 bases, with 10 bases sitting between them. In nucleotides, the CDR3 is TGTGCCAGCAGTGTCGGCAGGGTCACCGGGGAGCTGTTTTTT. Its translation: CASSVGRVTGELFF.

Here the CDR3 reads CASSLIPPGSEAFF. CDR3 sequence (DNA): TGTGCCAGCAGCTTGATACCACCGGGTTCTGAAGCTTTCTTT. The chain links TRBV7-9 to TRBJ1-1; D is unclear. The V end lost 3 bases, the J end lost 6 bases, and 14 bases lay between the germline ends. From germline, CDR1 is SEHNR and CDR2 FQNEAQ (reference sequence). The CDR3 runs 14 residues.

This chain joins TRBV15 and TRBJ2-3; no clear D. V lost 0 bases and J 4 bases, leaving 11 bases between the germline ends. The CDR3 has 15 amino acids. CDR1 is LNHNV and CDR2 is YYDKDF in the germline V gene (reference sequence). Here the CDR3 reads CATSRDLGLADTQYF. CDR3 DNA sequence: TGTGCCACCAGCAGAGATCTCGGGCTAGCAGATACGCAGTATTTT.

This chain uses TRBV9 with TRBJ2-7, with 11 bases fitting TRBD2. Germline CDR1 SGDLS, CDR2 YYNGEE. V trimming: 5 bases; J trimming: 2 bases; junction bases outside the gene matches: 3. CDR3 length: 14 residues. The CDR3 reads CASRKTSGTYEQYF. In DNA, the CDR3 is TGTGCCAGCAGGAAGACTAGCGGGACCTACGAGCAGTACTTC.

This clone has a single count. The chain couples TRBV18 to TRBJ1-2, with a weak D call TRBD1 (6 bases). CDR3 length: 13 amino acids. Trimming took off 6 bases at V and 4 bases at J, with 12 bases between the two ends. CDR1 KGHSH and CDR2 LQKENI come from the germline V gene. The CDR3 DNA is TGTGCCAGCTCCCTTCAGGGGCTCTATGGCTACACCTTC. It specifies CASSLQGLYGYTF.

The chain combines TRBV6-5 with TRBJ1-2, with D perhaps TRBD1 (6 bases). The germline V and J ends were trimmed by 2 bases and 4 bases, with 11 bases remaining between them. Per the germline V gene, CDR1 is MNHEY and CDR2 is SVGAGI. CDR3 length equals 14 residues. CDR3 sequence reads: CASSYGGRGYGYTF. The CDR3 coding sequence is TGTGCCAGCAGTTACGGGGGGCGCGGCTATGGCTACACCTTC.

The CDR3 DNA reads TGTGCCAGCACCTTAGACAGGAACGGCGCCTACGAGCAGTACTTC. Its translation: CASTLDRNGAYEQYF. The chain recombines TRBV2 with TRBJ2-7, with D possibly TRBD1 on 6 matching bases. Trimming stripped 7 bases from V and 2 bases from J, with 18 bases between. The germline V gene has CDR1 SNHLY and CDR2 FYNNEI. The CDR3 spans 15 residues.

The rearrangement joins TRBV27 to TRBJ2-1, with 7 nucleotides matching TRBD1. The CDR3 spans 16 residues. The V and J ends lost 4 bases and 0 bases, in that order; junction bases with no gene match: 6. The germline V gene encodes CDR1 MNHEY and CDR2 SMNVEV (reference sequence). In DNA, the CDR3 is TGTGCCAGCAGTTCCCTAGGGGGCGCCTCCTACAATGAGCAGTTCTTC. Protein sequence: CASSSLGGASYNEQFF.

The chain combines TRBV4-1 with TRBJ1-2, with 9 bases aligning to TRBD1. This CDR3 has 16 residues. V dropped 3 bases and J dropped 8; count of bases not matched to a gene: 13. CDR1 and CDR2 from the germline V gene are MGHRA and YSYEKL. CDR3 coding DNA: TGCGCCAGCAGCCACAACTTGGACAGGGGTCTTGAGGGCTACACCTTC. Amino acid sequence: CASSHNLDRGLEGYTF.

The rearrangement joins TRBV6-5 to TRBJ2-6; D is possibly TRBD1 (6 bases). V lost 6 bases, J lost 0 bases, and 9 bases lay in between. The germline CDR1 and CDR2 sequences are MNHEY and SVGAGI. The CDR3 is made up of 15 amino acids. Here the CDR3 reads CASRNRVSGANVLTF. CDR3 nucleotides: TGTGCCAGCAGGAACAGGGTCTCTGGGGCCAACGTCCTGACTTTC.

This chain connects TRBV6-5 to TRBJ1-6, with a tentative D call TRBD1 (6 bases). Trimming took off 11 bases at V and 10 bases at J, with 15 bases between the two ends. Germline CDR1 and CDR2: MNHEY and SVGAGI. The CDR3 covers 12 residues. The CDR3 sequence: CAAGGGRSPLHF. The CDR3 coding sequence is TGTGCCGCCGGGGGGGGGCGATCACCCCTCCACTTT.

The J gene is TRBJ1-1, the V gene TRBV30; 9 bases line up with TRBD1. With 3 bases clipped from V and 1 base from J, the junction kept 3 bases outside the gene matches. The CDR3 is 14 amino acids. Germline CDR1 reads GTSNPN; CDR2 reads SVGIG (reference sequence). This CDR3 reads CAWSPGQGNTEAFF. In nucleotides, the CDR3 is TGTGCCTGGAGCCCGGGACAGGGGAACACTGAAGCTTTCTTT.

This rearrangement joins TRBV4-1 to TRBJ2-1; 12 positions agree with TRBD1. Losses at the gene ends were 5 bases for V and 8 bases for J; bases not matched to a gene: 7. The CDR3 loop spans 15 amino acids. CDR1 is MGHRA and CDR2 is YSYEKL in the germline V gene. CDR3 in DNA: TGCGCCAGCAGCGTACCGGGACAGGGGGCCTATGAGCAGTTCTTC. It yields the protein CASSVPGQGAYEQFF.

The V call is TRBV19, the J call TRBJ1-5, with D maybe TRBD1 (5 bases). V dropped 6 bases and J dropped 6 bases, with 18 bases sitting between them. CDR1 is LNHDA and CDR2 is SQIVND in the germline V gene (reference sequence). The CDR3 totals 15 residues. For the CDR3, the DNA is TGTGCCAGTAGCCTAGGCCGCCAGGGAGGTCAGCCCCAGCATTTT. Translation: CASSLGRQGGQPQHF.

The V call is TRBV28, the J call TRBJ2-1; 10 bases are shared with TRBD1. Unmatched junction bases numbered 8, after V lost 6 bases and J lost 3 bases. From germline, CDR1 is MDHEN and CDR2 SYDVKM. The CDR3 spans 16 residues. CDR3 in amino acids: CASREWTGGLYNEQFF. Here the CDR3 DNA reads TGTGCCAGCAGGGAGTGGACAGGGGGGCTCTACAATGAGCAGTTCTTC.

This chain uses TRBV24-1 with TRBJ1-1; TRBD1 aligns across 9 bases. The junction had 7 bases not matched to a gene; V was cut back by 5 bases and J by 1 base. The germline V gene encodes CDR1 KGHDR and CDR2 SFDVKD. The CDR3 spans 16 residues. The CDR3 loop is CATSGHGTGQNTEAFF. CDR3 nucleotides: TGTGCCACCAGTGGCCACGGGACAGGGCAGAACACTGAAGCTTTCTTT.